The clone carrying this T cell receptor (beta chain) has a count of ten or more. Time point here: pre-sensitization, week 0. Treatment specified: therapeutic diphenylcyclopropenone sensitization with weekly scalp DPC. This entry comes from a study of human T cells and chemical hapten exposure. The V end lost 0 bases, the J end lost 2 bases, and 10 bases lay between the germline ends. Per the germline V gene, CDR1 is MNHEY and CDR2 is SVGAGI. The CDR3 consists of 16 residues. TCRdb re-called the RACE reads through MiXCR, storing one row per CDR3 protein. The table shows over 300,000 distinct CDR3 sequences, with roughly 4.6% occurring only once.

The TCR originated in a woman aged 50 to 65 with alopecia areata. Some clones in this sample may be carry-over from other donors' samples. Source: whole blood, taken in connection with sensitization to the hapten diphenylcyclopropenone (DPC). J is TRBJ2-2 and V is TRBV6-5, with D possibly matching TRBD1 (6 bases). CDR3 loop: CASSYSSGDNTGELFF. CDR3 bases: TGTGCCAGCAGTTACTCGTCAGGGGACAACACCGGGGAGCTGTTTTTT.